These T cell receptor beta chains were read from a single sample in a study of cytotoxic CD8 clonotypes in ibrutinib-treated CLL. Produced via immunoSEQ multiplex PCR; TCRdb's table is partial and in-frame only. The table shows over 140,000 clones, with around 80% occurring only once. The sample consisted of PBMCs, taken after 36 months of ibrutinib treatment. These receptor sequences come from a human donor with chronic lymphocytic leukemia. Each CDR3 is given with its conserved first and last residue. The D gene is left open where the match is weak. Part of the rows lack a size; the others show once, few, many or a class for expanded clones.

abundance	d_gene	v_gene	j_gene	CDR3nt	CDR3aa
.	.	TRBV11-3	TRBJ2-1	TGTGCCAGCAGCTTATTCACAAGTTCCTACAATGAGCAGTTCTTC	CASSLFTSSYNEQFF
.	.	TRBV19	TRBJ2-2	TGTGCCAGTAGAGTGAGGGGAGCGAACACCGGGGAGCTGTTTTTT	CASRVRGANTGELFF
.	.	TRBV19	TRBJ1-1	TGTGCCAGTAGGGCCCCGGGGCCGAACACTGAAGCTTTCTTT	CASRAPGPNTEAFF
.	.	TRBV6-6	TRBJ2-1	TGTGCCAGCAGTCAGTTACATGAGCAGTTCTTC	CASSQLHEQFF
few	.	TRBV6-5	TRBJ1-5	TGTGCCAGCAGGGGAGGCGGCAATCAGCCCCAGCATTTT	CASRGGGNQPQHF
.	.	TRBV10-1	TRBJ1-1	TGCGCCAGCAGAAAAACAGCAAACACTGAAGCTTTCTTT	CASRKTANTEAFF
.	.	TRBV5-1	TRBJ2-1	TGCGCCAGCAGCTTGGGGCAGGGGTCCTACAATGAGCAGTTCTTC	CASSLGQGSYNEQFF
.	.	TRBV6-6	TRBJ2-7	TGTGCCAGCAGTTACTCGGGGGTCTACGAGCAGTACTTC	CASSYSGVYEQYF
once	TRBD2	TRBV4-1	TRBJ2-7	TGCGCCAGCAGAAGAGTAGGGACTAGCGGGAGTAAGGGAACAGGGGAGCAGTACTTC	CASRRVGTSGSKGTGEQYF
.	.	TRBV2	TRBJ2-1	TGTGCCAGCAGTGGGCTGAGGGGGGGGAATGAGCAGTTCTTC	CASSGLRGGNEQFF
.	.	TRBV9	TRBJ1-5	TGTGCCAGCAGCGTGAGGGCGGATGTGAGAGAGCCCCAGCATTTT	CASSVRADVREPQHF
few	.	TRBV28	TRBJ1-5	TGTGCCAGCAGAACTAGCAATCAGCCCCAGCATTTT	CASRTSNQPQHF
.	TRBD1	TRBV5-4	TRBJ2-7	TGTGCCAGCAGCTTAGGTGGACAGGGACCCTACGAGCAGTACTTC	CASSLGGQGPYEQYF
.	.	TRBV19	TRBJ2-5	TGTGCCAGTAGTTCAACCGGGACACCAAGAGAGACCCAGTACTTC	CASSSTGTPRETQYF
few	TRBD2	TRBV6-1	TRBJ2-1	TGTGCCAGCAGTGAGCAACTAGCGGGGGTATACAATGAGCAGTTCTTC	CASSEQLAGVYNEQFF
.	.	TRBV14	TRBJ1-3	TGTGCCAGCAGGATGAGCTCTGGAAACACCATATATTTT	CASRMSSGNTIYF
.	.	TRBV30	TRBJ1-4	TGTGCCTGGAGTGCACCGGCTAATGAAAAACTGTTTTTT	CAWSAPANEKLFF
.	.	TRBV25-1	TRBJ2-7	TGTGCCAGCAGTGACCCCGGGAGCTCCTACGAGCAGTACTTC	CASSDPGSSYEQYF
few	.	TRBV10-1	TRBJ1-2	TGCGCCAGCAGTGATGAGGCAGCCGGGGGATATGGCTACACCTTC	CASSDEAAGGYGYTF
.	.	TRBV5-4	TRBJ1-2	TGTGCCAGCACCTCCTGGGACACCCCGGCAGGCACCTTC	CASTSWDTPAGTF
.	TRBD1	TRBV7-6	TRBJ2-5	TGTGCCAGCACCCTGGGACAGGGTCAAGAGACCCAGTACTTC	CASTLGQGQETQYF
.	.	TRBV4-1	TRBJ1-6	TGCGCCAGCAGCCTATCTGCTGAGGTTGTTTCACCCCTCCACTTT	CASSLSAEVVSPLHF
.	TRBD2	TRBV4-1	TRBJ2-3	TGCGCCAGCAGCCAACGGCAGGGGGTAGCGGGAGGTGGATATACGCAGTATTTT	CASSQRQGVAGGGYTQYF
once	.	TRBV5-1	TRBJ1-6	TGCGCCAGCAGCTTGACCTTCGGGGGCCTTTCACCCCTCCACTTT	CASSLTFGGLSPLHF
.	.	TRBV15	TRBJ1-2	TGTGCCACCAGCAGAGATGGCGGGGGCGGCTACACCTTC	CATSRDGGGGYTF
.	.	TRBV14	TRBJ2-5	TGTGCCAGCAGCCAAGACAGGGGATCGAGGGTTGGGGAGACCCAGTACTTC	CASSQDRGSRVGETQYF
once	.	TRBV10-3	TRBJ2-1	TGTGCCATCAGTGAGCCGAAAGGGCCGGGAGTTTCCTACAATGAGCAGTTCTTC	CAISEPKGPGVSYNEQFF
.	.	TRBV11-2	TRBJ2-7	TGTGCCAGCAGCTTATTGGGCCAATCCGAGCAGTACTTC	CASSLLGQSEQYF
.	.	TRBV5-6	TRBJ1-2	TGTGCCAGCAGCAGGGATGGGGGCCCTTTTGGAGGCTACACCTTC	CASSRDGGPFGGYTF